Many counts were recorded for the clone carrying this TCR beta chain. Its antigen remains unknown. These data are taken from a study of T cells in Graves' hyperthyroidism and ophthalmopathy. Study details: Upon initial diagnosis and before any treatment, peripheral blood was collected.

The TCR beta CDR3 regions underwent amplification using RNA transcripts as the source. TCR CDR3 regions were first amplified by RT-PCR with HTBI primers. TCRdb independently ran MiXCR on the multiplex PCR reads; one entry per CDR3 protein. The sample has hundreds of thousands of distinct CDR3 sequences, about 14% seen once. General observations from the study: Stable hyperthyroidism was separated from ophthalmopathy by a model based on 13 V-J features. Most expanded thyroid clonotypes above 0.001 recurred in blood.

The receptor was isolated from a woman in her thirties with Graves' hyperthyroidism that later progressed to Graves' ophthalmopathy. Material: blood.

CDR3 in amino acids: CASSIQAGNTEAFF. In DNA form, the CDR3 reads TGTGCCAGCAGTATACAGGCGGGGAACACTGAAGCTTTCTTT. The V and J genes are TRBV28 and TRBJ1-1; TRBD1 is a possible D gene (5 bases). Germline CDR1 MDHEN, CDR2 SYDVKM. V was shortened by 5 bases and J by 1 base, with 11 bases between the two germline ends. The CDR3 length is 14 residues. Full variable domain (outside the CDR3, taken from reference TRBV28 and TRBJ1-1): DVKVTQSSRYLVKRTGEKVFLECVQDMDHENMFWYRQDPGLGLRLIYFSYDVKMKEKGDIPEGYSVSREKKERFSLILESASTNQTSMYLCASSIQAGNTEAFFGQGTRLTVV.